A selection of T cell receptor beta chains follows, all from one sample in a study of cytomegalovirus exposure and HLA in healthy donors. Clones were read by immunoSEQ multiplex PCR, and TCRdb kept only the in-frame ones, dropping some. The data hold 99,000 or so clones, with 69% observed a single time. The sequencing sample was made of PBMCs. All receptors derive from a man in his thirties or forties in good health and CMV-seronegative. CDR3s include the opening cysteine and the closing phenylalanine or tryptophan. Fields, in order: clone size, D gene, V gene, J gene, CDR3 DNA, CDR3 protein. D genes are given only for firm matches. Clone size is stated in some rows and not others, as once, few, many or a class when expanded.

>NA|NA|TRBV6-5|TRBJ1-5
TGTGCCAGCAGCCCTACAGAACGCAATCAGCCCCAGCATTTT
CASSPTERNQPQHF
>NA|NA|TRBV5-5|TRBJ1-2
TGTGCCAGCGAAAGTCGATCGGGCTATGGCTACACCTTC
CASESRSGYGYTF
>few|TRBD1|TRBV7-2|TRBJ2-4
TGTGCCAGCAGCTTGACAGGGCTCAACATTCAGTACTTC
CASSLTGLNIQYF
>NA|TRBD1|TRBV28|TRBJ2-1
TGTGCCAGCAAACTAATTGACAGGGGTTACAATGAGCAGTTCTTC
CASKLIDRGYNEQFF
>NA|NA|TRBV5-5|TRBJ1-2
TGTGCCAGCCGGAAGGACAGAAACTATGGCTACACCTTC
CASRKDRNYGYTF
>NA|TRBD1|TRBV15|TRBJ1-4
TGTGCCACCAGCAGAGCTCCGACAGGGGAGAATGAAAAACTGTTTTTT
CATSRAPTGENEKLFF
>NA|TRBD2|TRBV6-5|TRBJ2-1
TGTGCCAGCAGTCCGCTAGCGGGAGCGTACAATGAGCAGTTCTTC
CASSPLAGAYNEQFF
>NA|TRBD1|TRBV6-5|TRBJ2-1
TGTGCCAGCATTAAAGCAGGGGGCAAGGGAGAGCAGTTCTTC
CASIKAGGKGEQFF
>NA|NA|TRBV28|TRBJ2-6
TGTGCCAGCAGGAAGAGCAGGGTCGGTACTTCTGGGGCCAACGTCCTGACTTTC
CASRKSRVGTSGANVLTF
>NA|TRBD1|TRBV5-4|TRBJ1-1
TGTGCCAGCACCTCACCCGGGACAGGGGGGACTGAAGCTTTCTTT
CASTSPGTGGTEAFF
>NA|TRBD2|TRBV5-1|TRBJ2-1
TGCGCCAGCAGGCCGCCTTCTGGACTAGCGGACGATAGCTCCTACAATGAGCAGTTCTTC
CASRPPSGLADDSSYNEQFF
>NA|NA|TRBV6-6|TRBJ2-7
TGTGCCAGCAAAGGACAAGGGGGATCCTACGAGCAGTACTTC
CASKGQGGSYEQYF
>NA|NA|TRBV7-9|TRBJ1-5
TGTGCCAGCAGCGGTGGAGGGGTTCGGAGCAATCAGCCCCAGCATTTT
CASSGGGVRSNQPQHF
>once|TRBD2|TRBV10-3|TRBJ2-3
TGTGCCATCGCCCTGGGGAGCGGGGGATCAGATACGCAGTATTTT
CAIALGSGGSDTQYF
>NA|TRBD1|TRBV6-1|TRBJ2-7
TGTGCCAGCAGTGAAGCGACAGGGGGACATTACGAGCAGTACTTC
CASSEATGGHYEQYF
>NA|TRBD2|TRBV19|TRBJ2-1
TGTGCCAGTAGTATTAGGGGTCTAGCGGGAGTGGATGAGCAGTTCTTC
CASSIRGLAGVDEQFF
>NA|NA|TRBV4-3|TRBJ2-7
TGCGCCAGCAGCCAAGTTCAGGGGACCTCCTACGAGCAGTACTTC
CASSQVQGTSYEQYF
>medium-sized|TRBD2|TRBV4-2|TRBJ2-1
TGTGCCAGCAGCCAAGATGGTGGGGGACTAGTGAGACGCGAGCAGTTCTTC
CASSQDGGGLVRREQFF
>NA|NA|TRBV5-4|TRBJ2-7
TGTGCCAGCAGCTTTAAACTATTACAGGGGAGGAGGGAGGAAGAGCAGTACTTC
CASSFKLLQGRREEEQYF
>NA|NA|TRBV2|TRBJ2-7
TGTGCCAGCAGTGAAGCGAGACTAGAGTACGAGCAGTACTTC
CASSEARLEYEQYF
>once|TRBD1|TRBV5-8|TRBJ1-2
TGTGCCAGCAGCTTAAGGGACAGGGTCGTGGATGGCTACACCTTC
CASSLRDRVVDGYTF
>NA|TRBD2|TRBV4-3|TRBJ2-7
TGCGCCAGCAGCTTAGGGACTAGTTTTTACGAGCAGTACTTC
CASSLGTSFYEQYF
>NA|TRBD1|TRBV7-2|TRBJ1-5
TGTGCCAGCAGCTTAGACCAGGGGGCAGAACAGCCCCAGCATTTT
CASSLDQGAEQPQHF
>NA|TRBD2|TRBV25-1|TRBJ2-7
TGTGCCAGCGCGACGGGGACTAGCGGGTTCTCCTACGAGCAGTACTTC
CASATGTSGFSYEQYF
>NA|TRBD1|TRBV29-1|TRBJ2-3
TGCAGCGCCGGGACAGGGGCAGATACGCAGTATTTT
CSAGTGADTQYF
>NA|TRBD2|TRBV5-1|TRBJ2-5
TGCGCCAGCAGCCCCCCTAGCGGGAGCCGAGAGACCCAGTACTTC
CASSPPSGSRETQYF
>NA|TRBD2|TRBV7-3|TRBJ2-5
TGTGCCAGCAGCTTAAGGGAGAGGACTAGCGGGAGAAAAGGAGAGACCCAGTACTTC
CASSLRERTSGRKGETQYF
>once|NA|TRBV29-1|TRBJ2-1
NA
CSVGAGTYGFF
>once|NA|TRBV2|TRBJ2-7
TGTGCCAGCAGTGGCGGAATACCTAACCACGAGCAGTACTTC
CASSGGIPNHEQYF
>few|TRBD2|TRBV4-3|TRBJ2-1
TGCGCCAGCAGCCAAGAAGGAAGCGGGAGGGAGCAGTTCTTC
CASSQEGSGREQFF
>NA|TRBD1|TRBV30|TRBJ1-5
TGTGCCTGGAGTCACTCAGGGGGGAGCAATCAGCCCCAGCATTTT
CAWSHSGGSNQPQHF
>NA|NA|TRBV5-6|TRBJ1-5
TGTGCCAGCAGCTTGGGGACAGACCTTAGCAATCAGCCCCAGCATTTT
CASSLGTDLSNQPQHF
>few|NA|TRBV5-4|TRBJ2-2
TGTGCCAGCAGCCAAGCACTATCGAACACCGGGGAGCTGTTTTTT
CASSQALSNTGELFF
>NA|NA|TRBV10-2|TRBJ2-1
TGCGCCAGCAGTGATGTGGGGAGCTCCTACAATGAGCAGTTCTTC
CASSDVGSSYNEQFF
>NA|TRBD1|TRBV5-1|TRBJ2-7
TGCGCCAGCAATGAGGGGCCGGGACAGGGGGTCGAGCAGTACTTC
CASNEGPGQGVEQYF
>few|NA|TRBV4-2|TRBJ2-3
TGTGCCAGCAGCCAGACCAGGTACACAGATACGCAGTATTTT
CASSQTRYTDTQYF
>few|TRBD2|TRBV7-2|TRBJ2-3
TGTGCCAGCTCTCGACTAGCGGGAACTTTAAATACGCAGTATTTT
CASSRLAGTLNTQYF
>NA|NA|TRBV6-1|TRBJ2-2
TGTGCCAGCAGTGGGGCTATCGCGAACACCGGGGAGCTGTTTTTT
CASSGAIANTGELFF
>few|NA|TRBV5-6|TRBJ1-3
TGTGCCAGCATGATCGGGGGGAACTCTGGAAACACCATATATTTT
CASMIGGNSGNTIYF
>NA|NA|TRBV11-2|TRBJ1-2
TGTGCCAGCAGCCAGGCGACAGCTAACTATGGCTACACCTTC
CASSQATANYGYTF
>NA|TRBD2|TRBV30|TRBJ2-3
TGTGCCTGGAGCCGGGAGGGCCCAGATACGCAGTATTTT
CAWSREGPDTQYF
>NA|NA|TRBV7-9|TRBJ2-5
TGTGCCAGCAGCCTAAGCCAGGGGGGATTAGAGACCCAGTACTTC
CASSLSQGGLETQYF
>NA|NA|TRBV6-6|TRBJ1-5
TGTGCCGGCAACACCTTTGCGGATCAGCCCCAGCATTTT
CAGNTFADQPQHF
>few|NA|TRBV7-2|TRBJ1-4
TGTGCCAGCAGCAAAAGCCCCACGGGTTCCGCAACTAATGAAAAACTGTTTTTT
CASSKSPTGSATNEKLFF
>NA|NA|TRBV7-9|TRBJ1-1
TGTGCCAGCAGCTCCGGACAGAACACTGAAGCTTTCTTT
CASSSGQNTEAFF
>NA|NA|TRBV7-2|TRBJ2-1
TGTGCCAGCAGTTTCGTACCCTCTGGAGGGTATGAGCAGTTCTTC
CASSFVPSGGYEQFF